This T cell receptor (beta chain) originates from a study of control samples from healthy donors and cancer patients. Generated by immunoSEQ multiplex PCR, the TCRdb table keeps only in-frame clones and is missing some. The sample consists of about 410,000 clones, 75% to 95% of them appearing once. This TCR came from a man aged 35 to 55 with head and neck cancer. Input material: PBMCs.

The CDR3 here is CASSEPGQIRETQYF. The CDR3 DNA follows: TGTGCCAGCAGTGAACCGGGACAGATTAGGGAGACCCAGTACTTC. The rearrangement joins TRBV25-1 to TRBJ2-5; 7 nucleotides line up with TRBD1. J lost 5 bases, V lost 2 bases, and 8 bases had no gene match. Germline loops: CDR1 MGHDK, CDR2 SYGVNS. The CDR3 consists of 15 residues.